Listed here are 19 T cell receptor beta chains from one sample, sequenced in a study of Graves' ophthalmopathy and Graves' hyperthyroidism. The study amplified TCR beta CDR3 regions using RNA transcripts. Scientists carried out first-round RT-PCR using HTBI primers and then a second-round multiplex PCR. TCRdb re-called the multiplex PCR reads with MiXCR, one entry per CDR3 protein. The data hold about 550,000 distinct CDR3 sequences, with roughly 40% observed a single time. The sample taken for sequencing was peripheral blood or thyroid tissue (not recorded which). These receptors all come from an adult man with Graves' hyperthyroidism.

This clonotype was counted ten times or more. The chain links TRBV5-1 to TRBJ1-2; TRBD1 agrees at 12 bases. Germline V CDR1 and CDR2: SGHRS, YFSETQ. Germline trimming cut 3 bases from V and 9 bases from J; bases unmatched to any gene: 9. The CDR3 consists of 15 residues. CDR3 sequence (DNA): TGCGCCAGCAGCTCCGGGACAGGGGGCGCGCTGCGCTACACCTTC. It encodes CASSSGTGGALRYTF.

This clonotype occurred a few times. The chain joins TRBV7-2 to TRBJ2-5; the D gene is possibly TRBD2 (5 bases). Germline V gene lookup returns CDR1 SGHTA and CDR2 FQGNSA. The CDR3 is made up of 14 amino acids. Trimming took 3 bases from V and 5 from J, leaving 13 bases between them. The CDR3 sequence is CASSFGLLAETQYF. Here the CDR3 DNA reads TGTGCCAGCAGCTTCGGACTTTTGGCGGAGACCCAGTACTTC. Full variable domain (rest looked up from reference TRBV7-2 and TRBJ2-5): GAGVSQSPSNKVTEKGKDVELRCDPISGHTALYWYRQSLGQGLEFLIYFQGNSAPDKSGLPSDRFSAERTGGSVSTLTIQRTQQEDSAVYLCASSFGLLAETQYFGPGTRLLVL.

This chain connects TRBV7-8 to TRBJ2-7; a possible D gene is TRBD1 (7 bases). CDR3 length: 15 residues. The germline CDR1 and CDR2 sequences are SGHVS and FQNEAQ. The V end was cut by 1 base, the J end by 1 base, with 11 bases between. The CDR3 loop is CASSLVAGQSYEQYF. The CDR3 bases are TGTGCCAGCAGCTTAGTTGCGGGACAGTCCTACGAGCAGTACTTC.

The V call is TRBV25-1, the J call TRBJ1-4; TRBD1 aligns across 8 bases. The CDR3 loop spans 16 amino acids. The germline V gene encodes CDR1 MGHDK and CDR2 SYGVNS. V shed 3 bases, J shed 7 bases, and the junction held 10 bases outside the gene matches. CDR3 residues: CASSDRTGRHGEKLFF. Written as DNA, the CDR3 is TGTGCCAGCAGTGACCGGACAGGGAGGCATGGTGAAAAACTGTTTTTT.

This clonotype has ten or more counts. The chain links TRBV10-3 to TRBJ2-3, with 10 bases aligning to TRBD2. Germline V gene lookup returns CDR1 ENHRY and CDR2 SYGVKD. The CDR3 length is 16 residues. Trimming cost V 3 bases and J 10 bases; bases outside gene matches: 13. Here the CDR3 reads CAISDIYALAGGSQYF. CDR3 nucleotide sequence: TGTGCCATCAGTGACATTTATGCTTTAGCGGGGGGATCGCAGTATTTT.

The chain has TRBV12-3 or TRBV12-4 and TRBJ2-7; TRBD2 matches 10 bases. TRBJ2-1 matches the DNA end more closely, so the J call is doubtful. The CDR3 extends over 15 amino acids. DNA for the CDR3: TGTGCCAGCAGTTTAGTACTAGCGGGGCACAATGAGCAGTTCTTC. It is translated as CASSLVLAGHNEQFF.

The J gene is TRBJ2-5, the V gene TRBV24-1; D gene uncertain. Germline CDR1 reads KGHDR; CDR2 reads SFDVKD. The CDR3 runs 14 residues. The V gene lost 5 bases and the J gene lost 0 bases, with 9 bases spanning the gap. In nucleotides, the CDR3 is TGTGCCACCAGTGCTAGTGGACACCAAGAGACCCAGTACTTC. Encoded protein: CATSASGHQETQYF.

In this sample, this clonotype turned up many times. The CDR3 spells CSARDSQGEANYGYTF. CDR3 DNA sequence: TGCAGTGCTAGAGATTCCCAGGGCGAAGCTAACTATGGCTACACCTTC. This chain uses TRBV20-1 with TRBJ1-2; possibly TRBD1 for D (5 bases). Germline V CDR1 and CDR2: DFQATT, SNEGSKA (reference sequence). Trimming left V 0 bases short and J 0 bases short, with 14 bases between. This CDR3 contains 16 residues.

This clonotype was recorded many times. The chain recombines TRBV4-1 with TRBJ1-2; D ambiguous. The CDR3 is 14 residues long. The germline V gene encodes CDR1 MGHRA and CDR2 YSYEKL. Trimming took 2 bases from V and 1 from J, leaving 8 bases between them. CDR3 amino acids: CASSQSSGNYGYTF. CDR3 nucleotides: TGCGCCAGCAGCCAATCGAGCGGTAACTATGGCTACACCTTC.

The CDR3 DNA reads as TGTGCCAGCAGCGTAGGAGGGGGGGGGAACACTCAGCCCCAGCATTTT. This codes for CASSVGGGGNTQPQHF. The J gene is TRBJ1-5, the V gene TRBV9, with D possibly being TRBD1 (6 bases). Trimming cost V 0 bases and J 6 bases, with 16 bases left between them. The CDR3 is 16 amino acids. Looked up from germline, CDR1 is SGDLS and CDR2 is YYNGEE.

In the case of this clonotype: A much larger clone lies a single base off, so this may be a read error. V usage is TRBV6-5 and J usage is TRBJ1-2; the D is unclear. The V end lost 8 bases, the J end lost 0 bases, and 13 bases lay between the germline ends. CDR3 length: 14 residues. Germline V gene data show CDR1 as MNHEY and CDR2 as SVGAGI. The CDR3 region is CASGVTQTNYGYTF. The CDR3 DNA is TGTGCCAGCGGCGTCACACAAACTAACTATGGCTACACCTTC.

This clonotype appeared a few times. This chain connects TRBV6-1 to TRBJ1-2; D possibly corresponds to TRBD1 (5 bases). Germline CDR1 and CDR2: MNHNS and SASEGT. The CDR3 contains 14 residues. The V and J ends lost 0 bases and 4 bases respectively, with 9 bases between them. Written as DNA, the CDR3 is TGTGCCAGCAGTGAAGCTGGAGGGACCTATGGCTACACCTTC. It translates to CASSEAGGTYGYTF.

Ten or more counts support this clonotype. The gene calls are TRBV6-1 and TRBJ1-1, with D maybe TRBD1 (5 bases). V shed 4 bases and J shed 5 bases, with 17 bases lying between them. CDR3 length: 15 residues. The germline V gene encodes CDR1 MNHNS and CDR2 SASEGT. CDR3 nucleotide sequence: TGTGCCAGCAGTGCCTCAAGAGGGGTCTGGACTGAAGCTTTCTTT. Translated, it gives CASSASRGVWTEAFF.

This clonotype was observed a few times. The gene calls are TRBV29-1 and TRBJ2-3; D remains unclear. Trimming shortened V by 3 bases and J by 6 bases, and 19 bases separated the two germline ends. This CDR3 contains 15 residues. Germline V gene sequence: CDR1 SQVTM, CDR2 ANQGSEA. CDR3 protein: CSVEPIGGDLDTQYF. The CDR3 region has the DNA TGCAGCGTTGAGCCTATCGGCGGAGATCTCGATACGCAGTATTTT.

This clonotype was seen ten or more times. V usage is TRBV12-3 or TRBV12-4 and J usage is TRBJ1-5, with a possible D match to TRBD1 (5 bases). CDR3 length equals 14 residues. Trimming removed 3 bases from V and 5 bases from J, with 11 bases in between. The DNA for the CDR3 is TGTGCCAGCAGTTTCGGGGGGGAGGATCAGCCCCAGCATTTT. It translates to CASSFGGEDQPQHF.

There are many counts of this clonotype. The chain carries TRBV7-9 and TRBJ1-3; TRBD1 might be the D (5 bases). CDR1 and CDR2 from the germline V gene are SEHNR and FQNEAQ (reference sequence). This CDR3 comprises 14 residues. The V and J ends lost 1 base and 4 bases respectively, with 8 bases between them. The CDR3 nucleotides are TGTGCCAGCAGCTTAGACAGGAAGGGAAACACCATATATTTT. It encodes CASSLDRKGNTIYF.

This clonotype came up once. A read error is likely, as this CDR3 ends without the conserved phenylalanine or tryptophan. The V and J genes are TRBV7-9 and TRBJ1-6, with 9 nucleotides matching TRBD1. This CDR3 spans 19 amino acids. Germline V gene sequence: CDR1 SEHNR, CDR2 FQNEAQ (reference sequence). Here the CDR3 DNA reads TGCGCCAGCAGCTTAGTACAGGGGGCTCGAGCGAACTATAATTCACCCCTCCACTCT. The encoded protein is CASSLVQGARANYNSPLHS.

The gene calls are TRBV7-2 and TRBJ2-2; D is undetermined. The CDR3 extends over 14 amino acids. V lost 6 bases and J lost 1, with 9 bases in between. The germline gives CDR1 SGHTA, CDR2 FQGNSA. CDR3 sequence: CASSLLKNTGELFF. In nucleotides, the CDR3 is TGTGCCAGCAGTCTCTTGAAGAACACCGGGGAGCTGTTTTTT.

This clonotype was picked up many times. The chain uses TRBV10-3 and TRBJ2-7, with TRBD1 as a possible D gene (5 bases). Trimming removed 5 bases at V and 0 bases at J, with 11 bases between. The CDR3 runs 14 residues. The germline gives CDR1 ENHRY, CDR2 SYGVKD. The CDR3 reads CAISPDTRSYEQYF. CDR3 sequence (DNA): TGTGCCATCAGTCCGGACACCCGCTCCTACGAGCAGTACTTC.